Below, 18 T cell receptor beta chains from the same sample are listed, as sequenced in a study of blood T cell repertoires in COVID-19. Profiling relied on immunoSEQ multiplex PCR, and the TCRdb table lists in-frame clones only, not all of them. The repertoire holds approximately 170,000 clones, with over 75% as singletons. Sequencing used peripheral blood. The receptors were gathered from a man between 65 and 85 years old who had recovered from COVID-19.

V gene TRBV2 combines with J gene TRBJ2-3; TRBD2 agrees at 13 bases. Per the germline V gene, CDR1 is SNHLY and CDR2 is FYNNEI. The CDR3 covers 15 residues. With V trimmed by 4 bases and J by 4 bases, 2 bases remained unmatched. The CDR3 protein is CASSALAGGSDTQYF. The CDR3 DNA reads as TGTGCCAGCAGTGCACTAGCGGGAGGGTCAGATACGCAGTATTTT.

This clone occurred once. The J gene is TRBJ2-7, the V gene TRBV9, with TRBD2 as a possible D gene (6 bases). The CDR3 sequence is 14 residues long. The germline V and J ends were trimmed by 0 bases and 7 bases, with 14 bases remaining between them. Looked up from germline, CDR1 is SGDLS and CDR2 is YYNGEE. The DNA of the CDR3 is TGTGCCAGCAGCGTAGCTACGACTAGTGGTGAGCAGTACTTC. Translated, it gives CASSVATTSGEQYF. Full variable domain (rest looked up from reference TRBV9 and TRBJ2-7): DSGVTQTPKHLITATGQRVTLRCSPRSGDLSVYWYQQSLDQGLQFLIQYYNGEERAKGNILERFSAQQFPDLHSELNLSSLELGDSALYFCASSVATTSGEQYFGPGTRLTVT.

For the CDR3, the DNA is TGTGCCAGCAGCAAGTCAGGGGGCGGGTATTCACCCCTCCACTTT. It specifies CASSKSGGGYSPLHF. This sequence joins TRBV7-9 and TRBJ1-6, with 8 bases lining up with TRBD1. Germline lookup yields CDR1 SEHNR and CDR2 FQNEAQ (reference sequence). This CDR3 has 15 amino acids. V shed 5 bases, J shed 8 bases, and the junction held 8 bases outside the gene matches.

In its sample, this clone was seen once. Other DNA variants within this sample encode the same CDR3. The chain recombines TRBV6-1 with TRBJ2-1; TRBD2 might be the D (5 bases). V lost 2 bases to trimming and J lost 9 bases, with 11 bases between them. There are 13 residues in the CDR3. Germline CDR1 MNHNS, CDR2 SASEGT. CDR3 sequence: CASSESGLGEQFF. In DNA, the CDR3 is TGTGCCAGCAGTGAATCGGGGTTGGGTGAGCAGTTCTTC.

This clone was counted between two and nine times. The V gene is TRBV7-9, the J gene TRBJ1-1, with a weak D call TRBD1 (5 bases). There are 12 residues in the CDR3. CDR1 SEHNR and CDR2 FQNEAQ come from the germline V gene (reference sequence). V was trimmed by 4 bases and J by 4 bases, leaving 7 bases between them. The CDR3 spells CASSSQGTEAFF. The CDR3 bases are TGTGCCAGCAGCTCGCAGGGCACTGAAGCTTTCTTT.

The chain links TRBV18 to TRBJ1-1, with D possibly being TRBD1 (6 bases). The CDR3 contains 13 residues. Trimming pared 4 bases from V and 7 bases from J, leaving 13 bases between. In germline, CDR1 is KGHSH, CDR2 LQKENI. CDR3 region: CASSLEQGNEAFF. In nucleotides, the CDR3 is TGTGCCAGCTCACTCGAGCAGGGGAATGAAGCTTTCTTT.

The V call is TRBV6-4, the J call TRBJ2-2, with 9 bases fitting TRBD2. The junction had 6 bases not matched to a gene; V was cut back by 8 bases and J by 2 bases. The germline CDR1 and CDR2 sequences are MRHNA and SNTAGT. CDR3 size: 15 residues. CDR3: CASQKLAGNTGELFF. DNA for the CDR3: TGTGCCAGCCAGAAACTAGCGGGTAACACCGGGGAGCTGTTTTTT.

This clone came up a few times. The V gene is TRBV9, the J gene TRBJ1-1, with D hard to call. The CDR3 spans 13 residues. With 4 bases removed from V and 0 bases from J, the gap between germline ends came to 7 bases. Germline lookup yields CDR1 SGDLS and CDR2 YYNGEE. CDR3 coding DNA: TGTGCCAGCAGCCCGAACATGAACACTGAAGCTTTCTTT. Encoded protein: CASSPNMNTEAFF.

The chain carries TRBV7-6 and TRBJ1-5; a possible D gene is TRBD1 (6 bases). Germline values: CDR1 SGHVS, CDR2 FNYEAQ. Trimming shortened V by 5 bases and J by 3 bases, and 11 bases separated the two germline ends. This CDR3 has 14 amino acids. The CDR3 sequence is CASSPGHSNQPQHF. The CDR3 DNA reads as TGTGCCAGCAGCCCGGGACACTCCAATCAGCCCCAGCATTTT. Combining the CDR3 with reference TRBV7-6 and TRBJ1-5 gives the whole variable domain GAGVSQSPRYKVTKRGQDVALRCDPISGHVSLYWYRQALGQGPEFLTYFNYEAQQDKSGLPNDRFSAERPEGSISTLTIQRTEQRDSAMYRCASSPGHSNQPQHFGDGTRLSIL.

V usage is TRBV7-8 and J usage is TRBJ1-4; the match to TRBD1 covers 7 bases. This CDR3 region has 16 residues. V lost 2 bases, J lost 8 bases, and 11 bases stayed unmatched. Germline lookup yields CDR1 SGHVS and CDR2 FQNEAQ. The CDR3 spells CASSLSLDRVGEKLFF. The DNA of the CDR3 is TGTGCCAGCAGCTTATCGTTAGACAGGGTTGGGGAAAAACTGTTTTTT.

This chain connects TRBV19 to TRBJ1-5, with D perhaps matching TRBD1 (6 bases). There are 14 residues in the CDR3. The germline gives CDR1 LNHDA, CDR2 SQIVND (reference sequence). Trimming cost V 5 bases and J 4 bases, with 12 bases left between them. CDR3 in amino acids: CASSRVGANQPQHF. CDR3 DNA sequence: TGTGCCAGTAGTCGGGTGGGGGCAAATCAGCCCCAGCATTTT.

The rearrangement links TRBV12-3 or TRBV12-4 to TRBJ1-5; D is ambiguous. V was trimmed by 1 base and J by 3 bases, leaving 4 bases between them. The CDR3 loop spans 13 amino acids. The CDR3 DNA reads TGTGCCAGCAGTTTAGGGGCCAATCAGCCCCAGCATTTT. Translating gives CASSLGANQPQHF.

This chain uses TRBV5-1 with TRBJ2-5, with 7 bases matching TRBD2. The CDR3 sequence is 14 residues long. Germline V gives CDR1 SGHRS, CDR2 YFSETQ. V was clipped by 1 base and J by 1 base; unmatched bases: 1. The CDR3 region has the DNA TGCGCCAGCAGCTTGTTAGCGGGCCAAGAGACCCAGTACTTC. It translates to CASSLLAGQETQYF.

This chain connects TRBV27 to TRBJ2-7; TRBD2 matches 13 bases. Trimming at V came to 1 base and at J to 7 bases, leaving 7 bases not matched to a gene. CDR1 MNHEY and CDR2 SMNVEV come from the germline V gene (reference sequence). The CDR3 spans 16 residues. The CDR3 DNA sequence: TGTGCCAGCAGTTTATTACTAGCGGGAGGGCCGGGTGAGCAGTACTTC. This codes for CASSLLLAGGPGEQYF.

The chain has TRBV9 and TRBJ1-4; 7 bases match TRBD1. V gave up 4 bases and J gave up 1 base; unmatched junction bases: 16. The CDR3 loop spans 19 amino acids. The germline CDR1 and CDR2 sequences are SGDLS and YYNGEE. The CDR3 here is CASSPSPGTVRKTNEKLFF. The CDR3 DNA follows: TGTGCCAGCAGCCCATCCCCCGGGACAGTGAGGAAAACTAATGAAAAACTGTTTTTT.

The chain employs TRBV18 and TRBJ1-1, with D perhaps matching TRBD1 (5 bases). The V end was cut by 6 bases, the J end by 0 bases, with 17 bases between. The germline V gene has CDR1 KGHSH and CDR2 LQKENI. The CDR3 contains 16 residues. The CDR3 region is CASSPNRQRLNTEAFF. The CDR3 nucleotides are TGTGCCAGCTCGCCAAACAGACAGAGGCTGAACACTGAAGCTTTCTTT.

V and J are TRBV3-1 (or the pseudogene TRBV3-2) and TRBJ2-1; 11 bases are shared with TRBD2. This CDR3 region has 16 residues. Germline assignment: CDR1 LGHDT and CDR2 YNNKEL (reference sequence). J lost 12 bases, V lost 4 bases, and 14 bases had no gene match. This CDR3 is CASSPEATSGMRGQFF. DNA for the CDR3: TGTGCCAGCAGCCCAGAGGCGACTAGCGGGATGAGGGGGCAGTTCTTC.

This rearrangement joins TRBV2 to TRBJ2-1, with 9 bases fitting TRBD2. J was trimmed by 5 bases and V by 4 bases; bases with no gene match: 3. CDR1 and CDR2 from the germline V gene are SNHLY and FYNNEI. This CDR3 has 14 residues. CDR3 protein: CASSGPSGDNEQFF. The CDR3, as DNA: TGTGCCAGCAGTGGTCCTAGCGGGGACAATGAGCAGTTCTTC.